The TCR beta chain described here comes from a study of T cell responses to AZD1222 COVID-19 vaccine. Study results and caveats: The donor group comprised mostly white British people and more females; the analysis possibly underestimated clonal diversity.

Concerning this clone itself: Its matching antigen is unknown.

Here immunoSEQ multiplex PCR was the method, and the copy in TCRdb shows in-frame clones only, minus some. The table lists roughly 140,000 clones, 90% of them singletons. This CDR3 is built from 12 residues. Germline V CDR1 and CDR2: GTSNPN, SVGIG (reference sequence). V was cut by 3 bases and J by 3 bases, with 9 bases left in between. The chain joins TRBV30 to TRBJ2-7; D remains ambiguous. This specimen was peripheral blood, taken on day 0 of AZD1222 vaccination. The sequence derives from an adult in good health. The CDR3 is CAWRVSGYEQYF. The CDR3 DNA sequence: TGTGCCTGGAGGGTATCGGGCTACGAGCAGTACTTC. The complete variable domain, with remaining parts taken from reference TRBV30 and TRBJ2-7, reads SQTIHQWPATLVQPVGSPLSLECTVEGTSNPNLYWYRQAAGRGLQLLFYSVGIGQISSEVPQNLSASRPQDRQFILSSKKLLLSDSGFYLCAWRVSGYEQYFGPGTRLTVT.